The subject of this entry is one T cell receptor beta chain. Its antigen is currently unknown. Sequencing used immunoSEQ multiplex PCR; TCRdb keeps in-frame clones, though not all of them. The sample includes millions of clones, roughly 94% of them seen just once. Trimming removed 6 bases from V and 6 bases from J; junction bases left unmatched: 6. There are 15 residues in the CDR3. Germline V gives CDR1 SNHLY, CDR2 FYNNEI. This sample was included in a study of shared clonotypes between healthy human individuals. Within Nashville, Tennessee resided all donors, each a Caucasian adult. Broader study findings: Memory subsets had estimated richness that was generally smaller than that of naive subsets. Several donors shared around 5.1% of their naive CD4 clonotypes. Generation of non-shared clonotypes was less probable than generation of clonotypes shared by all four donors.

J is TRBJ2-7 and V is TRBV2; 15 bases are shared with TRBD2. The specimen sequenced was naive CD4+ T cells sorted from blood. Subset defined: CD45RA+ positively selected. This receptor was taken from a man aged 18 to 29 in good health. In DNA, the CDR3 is TGTGCCAGCAGCTCGCTGGGACTAGCGGGAGGCGAGCAGTACTTC. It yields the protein CASSSLGLAGGEQYF.